Reported below is one TCR beta chain. Its target is unknown. Sequence at one end of the junction differs from germline and may be a read error. There are 16 residues in the CDR3. Per the germline V gene, CDR1 is ENHRY and CDR2 is SYGVKD. This sample is drawn from a study of T cells in Graves' hyperthyroidism and ophthalmopathy. Overall study results and limits: In the analysis, a 13 V-J model separated ophthalmopathy from stable hyperthyroidism. In blood, most of the thyroid clonotypes expanded above 0.001 were also present.

RNA transcripts gave rise to amplified TCR beta CDR3 regions. The HTBI primer set was used in a first-round RT-PCR of the TCR CDR3. TCRdb recomputed calls from the multiplex PCR reads with MiXCR, one row per CDR3 protein. The sample consists of approximately 560,000 distinct CDR3 sequences, 35% to 55% of them appearing once. The source material was peripheral blood or thyroid tissue (not recorded which). The J gene is TRBJ1-5, the V gene TRBV10-3, with 8 positions matching TRBD1. The sequence was obtained from a woman aged 18-30 years with Graves' hyperthyroidism. The DNA of the CDR3 is TGTGCCAGCAGTGAGTCCCGGGACAGGATCCCTCAGCCCCAGCATTTT. Its translation: CASSESRDRIPQPQHF.